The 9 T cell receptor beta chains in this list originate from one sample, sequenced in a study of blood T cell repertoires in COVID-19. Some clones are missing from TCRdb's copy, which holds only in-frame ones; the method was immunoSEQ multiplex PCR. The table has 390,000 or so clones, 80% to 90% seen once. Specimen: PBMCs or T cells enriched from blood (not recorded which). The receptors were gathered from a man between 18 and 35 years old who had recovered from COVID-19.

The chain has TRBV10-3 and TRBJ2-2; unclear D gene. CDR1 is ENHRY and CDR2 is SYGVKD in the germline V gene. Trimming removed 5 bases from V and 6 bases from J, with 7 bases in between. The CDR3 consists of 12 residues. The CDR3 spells CAISTPAGELFF. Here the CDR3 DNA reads TGTGCCATCAGTACTCCGGCCGGGGAGCTGTTTTTT.

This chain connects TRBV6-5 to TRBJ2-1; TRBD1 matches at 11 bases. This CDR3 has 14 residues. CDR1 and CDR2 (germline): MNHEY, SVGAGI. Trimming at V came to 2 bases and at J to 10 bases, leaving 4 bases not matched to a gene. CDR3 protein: CASSYGQGAGEQFF. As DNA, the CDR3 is TGTGCCAGCAGTTACGGACAGGGGGCCGGGGAGCAGTTCTTC.

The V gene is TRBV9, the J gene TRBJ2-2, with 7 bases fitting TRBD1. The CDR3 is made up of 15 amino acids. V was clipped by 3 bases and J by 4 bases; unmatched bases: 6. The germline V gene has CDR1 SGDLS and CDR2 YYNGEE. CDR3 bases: TGTGCCAGCAGCGAACGACAGGGCCTCACCGGGGAGCTGTTTTTT. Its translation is CASSERQGLTGELFF.

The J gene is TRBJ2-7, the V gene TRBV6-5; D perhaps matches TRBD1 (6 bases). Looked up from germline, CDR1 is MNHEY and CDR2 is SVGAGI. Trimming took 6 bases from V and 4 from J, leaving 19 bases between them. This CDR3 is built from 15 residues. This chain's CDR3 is CASRSQAQGGYEQYF. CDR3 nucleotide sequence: TGTGCCAGCAGGTCACAAGCACAAGGGGGATACGAGCAGTACTTC.

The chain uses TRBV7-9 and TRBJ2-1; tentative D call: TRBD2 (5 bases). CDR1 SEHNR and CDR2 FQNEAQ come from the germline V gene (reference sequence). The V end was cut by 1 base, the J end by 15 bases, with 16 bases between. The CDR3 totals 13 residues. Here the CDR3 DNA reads TGTGCCAGCAGCTTAGAGAGCGGATCCCCGGGGTTCTTC. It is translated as CASSLESGSPGFF.

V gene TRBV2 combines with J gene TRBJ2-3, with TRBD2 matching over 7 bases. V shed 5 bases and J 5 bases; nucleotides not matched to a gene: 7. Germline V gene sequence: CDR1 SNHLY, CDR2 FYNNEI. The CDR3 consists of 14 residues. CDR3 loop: CASSPAGFVDTQYF. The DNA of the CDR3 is TGTGCCAGCAGTCCAGCGGGGTTCGTAGATACGCAGTATTTT.

CDR3 sequence: CASSQDPPRQGFSAGELFF. CDR3 sequence (DNA): TGTGCCAGCAGCCAAGATCCGCCGAGACAGGGTTTTTCCGCCGGGGAGCTGTTTTTT. The chain combines TRBV3-1 (or the pseudogene TRBV3-2) with TRBJ2-2, with TRBD1 matching over 7 bases. CDR3 length: 19 residues. Germline V gives CDR1 LGHDT, CDR2 YNNKEL (reference sequence). V was clipped by 0 bases and J by 6 bases; unmatched bases: 16.

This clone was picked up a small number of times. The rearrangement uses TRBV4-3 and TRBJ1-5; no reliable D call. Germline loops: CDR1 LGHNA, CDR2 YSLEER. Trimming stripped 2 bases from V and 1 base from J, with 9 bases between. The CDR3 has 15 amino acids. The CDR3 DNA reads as TGCGCCAGCAGCCAATTATGGCAGAGCAATCAGCCCCAGCATTTT. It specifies CASSQLWQSNQPQHF.

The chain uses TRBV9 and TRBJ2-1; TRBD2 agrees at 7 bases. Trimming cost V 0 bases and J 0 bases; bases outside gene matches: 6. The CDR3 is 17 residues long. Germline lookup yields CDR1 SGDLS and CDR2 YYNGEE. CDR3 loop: CASSVGGRGSSYNEQFF. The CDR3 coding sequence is TGTGCCAGCAGCGTAGGCGGGCGGGGGAGCTCCTACAATGAGCAGTTCTTC.